These 18 T cell receptor beta chains came from one sample sequenced in a study of blood T cell repertoires in COVID-19. Assay used: immunoSEQ multiplex PCR; TCRdb lists only in-frame clones, some missing. This sample has 250,000 to 300,000 clones, with over 75% found just once. The sequenced sample was PBMCs or T cells enriched from blood (not recorded which). These receptors were taken from a woman in her 30s who had recovered from COVID-19.

The rearrangement uses TRBV7-2 and TRBJ2-5, with D possibly TRBD2 on 6 matching bases. Trimming took off 7 bases at V and 3 bases at J, with 21 bases between the two ends. CDR1 is SGHTA and CDR2 is FQGNSA in the germline V gene. The CDR3 totals 16 residues. The CDR3 nucleotides read TGTGCCAGCACCCTTATGGGGGGAACGCTAGAAGAGACCCAGTACTTC. Amino acids: CASTLMGGTLEETQYF. The full variable domain, its missing parts supplied by reference TRBV7-2 and TRBJ2-5, is GAGVSQSPSNKVTEKGKDVELRCDPISGHTALYWYRQSLGQGLEFLIYFQGNSAPDKSGLPSDRFSAERTGGSVSTLTIQRTQQEDSAVYLCASTLMGGTLEETQYFGPGTRLLVL.

In this sample, this clone turned up once. The rearrangement links TRBV5-3 to TRBJ1-6; no firm D call. TRBV5-3 is identified as an open reading frame with a role that is uncertain. This CDR3 comprises 15 residues. V shed 0 bases and J shed 7 bases, with 11 bases lying between them. Here the CDR3 reads CARSLGSQVNSPLHF. DNA for the CDR3: TGTGCCAGAAGCTTGGGTAGTCAGGTCAATTCACCCCTCCACTTT.

This clone was seen just once. The V call is TRBV28, the J call TRBJ1-4, with 9 bases matching TRBD1. The length of the CDR3 is 17 residues. Germline loops: CDR1 MDHEN, CDR2 SYDVKM. The trim removed 3 bases at V and 8 bases at J, leaving 13 bases unmatched. The CDR3 is CASSFHRGRRMGEKLFF. The CDR3 DNA reads TGTGCCAGCAGTTTTCACAGGGGGCGCCGGATGGGGGAAAAACTGTTTTTT. The variable domain in full, completed from reference TRBV28 and TRBJ1-4, reads DVKVTQSSRYLVKRTGEKVFLECVQDMDHENMFWYRQDPGLGLRLIYFSYDVKMKEKGDIPEGYSVSREKKERFSLILESASTNQTSMYLCASSFHRGRRMGEKLFFGSGTQLSVL.

The chain joins TRBV19 to TRBJ1-5; no reliable D call. CDR3 length: 15 residues. Germline V CDR1 and CDR2: LNHDA, SQIVND (reference sequence). V was shortened by 3 bases and J by 6 bases, with 15 bases between the two germline ends. For the CDR3, the DNA is TGTGCCAGTAGTATCCTCGGGGATCGCGGTCAGCCCCAGCATTTT. Translation: CASSILGDRGQPQHF.

The chain joins TRBV7-9 to TRBJ2-1, with TRBD2 identical over 11 bases. The junction had 3 bases not matched to a gene; V was cut back by 5 bases and J by 3 bases. Per germline, CDR1 SEHNR and CDR2 FQNEAQ (reference sequence). This CDR3 region has 15 residues. In DNA form, the CDR3 reads TGTGCCAGCAGCCCCGGGACTAGCGGCTACAATGAGCAGTTCTTC. Translation gives CASSPGTSGYNEQFF.

The chain joins TRBV5-4 to TRBJ2-6; TRBD2 agrees at 7 bases. CDR1 is SGHNT, CDR2 YYREEE, per germline (reference sequence). CDR3 length: 15 residues. The V and J ends lost 6 bases and 2 bases, in that order; junction bases with no gene match: 5. The CDR3 bases are TGTGCCAGCACCGCTAGCGGAGCTGGGGCCAACGTCCTGACTTTC. This sequence encodes CASTASGAGANVLTF.

As regards this clone: Other DNA sequences in the sample encode the same CDR3. V is TRBV5-1 and J is TRBJ2-2; 7 bases map to TRBD1. The CDR3 runs 15 residues. Looked up from germline, CDR1 is SGHRS and CDR2 is YFSETQ. V gave up 4 bases and J gave up 2 bases; unmatched junction bases: 5. CDR3 loop: CASSLRQGNTGELFF. CDR3 DNA: TGCGCCAGCAGCCTCCGACAGGGTAACACCGGGGAGCTGTTTTTT.

On this clone: Other DNA sequences within the sample encode an identical CDR3. The genes are TRBV7-9 and TRBJ2-3; 8 bases are shared with TRBD2. J gave up 1 base and V 3 bases, and 3 bases lay outside the gene matches. The CDR3 is 15 residues long. The germline V gene has CDR1 SEHNR and CDR2 FQNEAQ (reference sequence). The CDR3 reads CASSLGAGGTDTQYF. CDR3 nucleotide sequence: TGTGCCAGCAGCTTGGGAGCGGGAGGCACAGATACGCAGTATTTT.

V is TRBV28 and J is TRBJ2-7; perhaps TRBD1 as D (6 bases). Germline CDR1 and CDR2: MDHEN and SYDVKM. The V end lost 1 base, the J end lost 4 bases, and 8 bases lay between the germline ends. This CDR3 is built from 13 residues. This CDR3 is CASSLSGVYEQYF. The CDR3 coding sequence is TGTGCCAGCAGTTTATCAGGGGTTTACGAGCAGTACTTC.

The chain is built from TRBV7-9 and TRBJ1-2; a weak D match, TRBD1 (6 bases). The germline gives CDR1 SEHNR, CDR2 FQNEAQ (reference sequence). V shed 7 bases and J shed 4 bases, with 16 bases lying between them. CDR3 length: 14 amino acids. The CDR3: CASTPGGNRYGYTF. CDR3 DNA: TGTGCCAGCACCCCGGGGGGCAACCGCTATGGCTACACCTTC.

J is TRBJ1-1 and V is TRBV4-3; 8 bases line up with TRBD1. J lost 7 bases, V lost 1 base, and 5 bases had no gene match. The germline V gene encodes CDR1 LGHNA and CDR2 YSLEER. This CDR3 has 14 residues. CDR3 region: CASSQVQGEGEAFF. The CDR3 nucleotides read TGCGCCAGCAGCCAAGTACAGGGGGAGGGTGAAGCTTTCTTT.

The chain employs TRBV5-5 and TRBJ2-7; 8 bases fit TRBD2. Trimming at V came to 5 bases and at J to 6 bases, leaving 10 bases not matched to a gene. The CDR3 is made up of 14 amino acids. From germline, CDR1 is SGHKS and CDR2 YYEKEE (reference sequence). This chain's CDR3 is CASSPGLAGTEQYF. The DNA for the CDR3 is TGTGCCAGCAGTCCTGGACTAGCAGGAACCGAGCAGTACTTC.

The V and J genes are TRBV9 and TRBJ1-4; 8 bases align to TRBD1. CDR1 and CDR2 (germline): SGDLS, YYNGEE. This CDR3 has 17 amino acids. Trimming removed 2 bases from V and 1 base from J; junction bases left unmatched: 7. The CDR3 sequence is CASSVMAGGLTNEKLFF. The CDR3 region has the DNA TGTGCCAGCAGCGTGATGGCAGGGGGCTTAACTAATGAAAAACTGTTTTTT.

CDR3: CAISNTAGDEQYF. The CDR3 DNA reads as TGTGCCATCAGTAATACGGCGGGGGACGAGCAGTACTTC. V and J are TRBV10-3 and TRBJ2-7; TRBD2 aligns across 7 bases. Germline assignment: CDR1 ENHRY and CDR2 SYGVKD. This CDR3 has 13 amino acids. V lost 5 bases, J lost 5 bases, and 6 bases stayed unmatched.

The chain has TRBV10-3 and TRBJ2-5; D perhaps matches TRBD1 (6 bases). Trimming removed 7 bases from V and 0 bases from J, with 15 bases in between. The germline V gene has CDR1 ENHRY and CDR2 SYGVKD. The CDR3 length is 15 residues. CDR3 amino acids: CAITSTGRDQETQYF. The CDR3 coding sequence is TGTGCCATCACCTCGACAGGCCGGGACCAAGAGACCCAGTACTTC.

The chain joins TRBV7-2 to TRBJ2-7, with D possibly matching TRBD1 (6 bases). The CDR3 loop spans 14 amino acids. V lost 5 bases to trimming and J lost 4 bases, with 15 bases between them. CDR1 and CDR2 (germline): SGHTA, FQGNSA. This CDR3 is CASSPRDTRYEQYF. The CDR3 coding sequence is TGTGCCAGCAGCCCCCGGGACACGAGATACGAGCAGTACTTC.

The chain links TRBV7-2 to TRBJ2-7, with D perhaps matching TRBD1 (5 bases). Germline CDR1 and CDR2: SGHTA and FQGNSA. The V end was cut by 0 bases, the J end by 2 bases, with 17 bases between. This CDR3 spans 17 amino acids. CDR3: CASSLASRTPIPYEQYF. CDR3 sequence (DNA): TGTGCCAGCAGCTTAGCGAGCAGGACACCCATCCCCTACGAGCAGTACTTC.

CDR3 DNA: TGTGCCAGCAGCTTCGGACAGGGAGTTAGTGAAAAACTGTTTTTT. Amino acid sequence: CASSFGQGVSEKLFF. This chain uses TRBV5-8 with TRBJ1-4; 8 bases agree with TRBD1. Germline assignment: CDR1 SGHTS and CDR2 YDEGEE. CDR3 length equals 15 residues. Trimming cost V 2 bases and J 7 bases; bases outside gene matches: 7.